These T cell receptor beta chains were read from a single sample in a study of blood T cell repertoires in COVID-19. Method: immunoSEQ multiplex PCR; TCRdb's copy keeps in-frame clones and lacks some. The table records approximately 94,000 clones, roughly 85% of them present only once. Sequencing was done on a sample of peripheral blood. The receptors derive from a woman in her seventies with acute or convalescent COVID-19. Each CDR3 is given with its conserved first and last residue. The D gene is left open where the match is weak. Only some rows state a clone size, as once, few, many or a class for expanded clones.

len: 16
j_gene: TRBJ2-1
d_gene: TRBD2
abundance: .
v_gene: TRBV5-6
CDR3aa: CASSPPYGTIYNEQFF
CDR3nt: TGTGCCAGCAGCCCCCCATACGGGACTATCTACAATGAGCAGTTCTTC

len: 12
j_gene: TRBJ2-1
d_gene: TRBD1
abundance: .
v_gene: TRBV6-5
CDR3aa: CASRDRSNEQFF
CDR3nt: TGTGCCAGCAGGGACAGGTCCAATGAGCAGTTCTTC

len: 16
j_gene: TRBJ1-2
d_gene: .
abundance: .
v_gene: TRBV19
CDR3aa: CASSIPPGRTNYGYTF
CDR3nt: TGTGCCAGTAGTATACCTCCGGGAAGAACTAACTATGGCTACACCTTC

len: 13
j_gene: TRBJ1-6
d_gene: TRBD1
abundance: .
v_gene: TRBV3-1/TRBV3-2
CDR3aa: CASRGQGDSPLHF
CDR3nt: TGTGCCAGCAGGGGACAGGGTGACTCACCCCTCCACTTT

len: 14
j_gene: TRBJ2-1
d_gene: .
abundance: .
v_gene: TRBV2
CDR3aa: CASSLGGVYNEQFF
CDR3nt: TGTGCCAGCAGTCTAGGGGGGGTCTACAATGAGCAGTTCTTC

len: 17
j_gene: TRBJ2-2
d_gene: TRBD2
abundance: .
v_gene: TRBV29-1
CDR3aa: CSARRGTSGFSTGELFF
CDR3nt: TGCAGCGCCCGGAGGGGGACTAGCGGGTTTAGCACCGGGGAGCTGTTTTTT

len: 16
j_gene: TRBJ2-7
d_gene: TRBD2
abundance: once
v_gene: TRBV11-3
CDR3aa: CASSLDPQRGVDEQYF
CDR3nt: TGTGCCAGCAGCTTAGACCCCCAGCGGGGGGTTGACGAGCAGTACTTC

len: 11
j_gene: TRBJ2-1
d_gene: TRBD2
abundance: .
v_gene: TRBV5-6
CDR3aa: CASSWEGEQFF
CDR3nt: TGTGCCAGCAGCTGGGAGGGTGAGCAGTTCTTC

len: 15
j_gene: TRBJ2-3
d_gene: .
abundance: once
v_gene: TRBV5-1
CDR3aa: CASSLSDSGTDTQYF
CDR3nt: TGCGCCAGCAGCCTTTCGGACAGTGGCACAGATACGCAGTATTTT

len: 17
j_gene: TRBJ2-5
d_gene: TRBD1
abundance: once
v_gene: TRBV5-8
CDR3aa: CASSLDGTGGYQETQYF
CDR3nt: TGTGCCAGCAGCTTGGACGGGACAGGGGGGTACCAAGAGACCCAGTACTTC

len: 15
j_gene: TRBJ1-3
d_gene: TRBD1
abundance: .
v_gene: TRBV5-6
CDR3aa: CASSRGTGTGNTIYF
CDR3nt: TGTGCCAGCAGCCGAGGGACAGGGACTGGAAACACCATATATTTT

len: 14
j_gene: TRBJ1-3
d_gene: TRBD1
abundance: .
v_gene: TRBV19
CDR3aa: CASRDRDRGDTIYF
CDR3nt: TGTGCCAGTAGGGACCGGGACAGGGGGGACACCATATATTTT

len: 16
j_gene: TRBJ2-1
d_gene: TRBD2
abundance: .
v_gene: TRBV6-2/TRBV6-3
CDR3aa: CASSSFNSGGKNEQFF
CDR3nt: TGTGCCAGCAGTTCCTTCAATAGCGGGGGGAAAAATGAGCAGTTCTTC

len: 13
j_gene: TRBJ2-1
d_gene: .
abundance: few
v_gene: TRBV29-1
CDR3aa: CSVEAQTAVEQFF
CDR3nt: TGCAGCGTTGAGGCACAAACGGCGGTTGAGCAGTTCTTC

len: 15
j_gene: TRBJ1-6
d_gene: .
abundance: many
v_gene: TRBV6-5
CDR3aa: CASSYSTGFYSPLHF
CDR3nt: TGTGCCAGCAGTTACTCTACAGGGTTTTATTCACCCCTCCACTTT

len: 14
j_gene: TRBJ2-2
d_gene: .
abundance: .
v_gene: TRBV5-1
CDR3aa: CASRATFNTGELFF
CDR3nt: TGCGCCAGCAGGGCCACCTTTAACACCGGGGAGCTGTTTTTT

len: 13
j_gene: TRBJ2-2
d_gene: .
abundance: .
v_gene: TRBV7-2
CDR3aa: CASSFSGVGELFF
CDR3nt: TGTGCCAGCAGCTTTTCGGGGGTCGGGGAGCTGTTTTTT

len: 18
j_gene: TRBJ2-3
d_gene: TRBD2
abundance: .
v_gene: TRBV2
CDR3aa: CASGWVASGGDSTDTQYF
CDR3nt: TGTGCCAGCGGGTGGGTGGCTAGCGGAGGTGATAGCACAGATACGCAGTATTTT

len: 14
j_gene: TRBJ1-5
d_gene: .
abundance: once
v_gene: TRBV5-6
CDR3aa: CASSPAGSNQPQHF
CDR3nt: TGTGCCAGCAGTCCGGCGGGTTCTAATCAGCCCCAGCATTTT

len: 15
j_gene: TRBJ1-1
d_gene: TRBD1
abundance: few
v_gene: TRBV3-1/TRBV3-2
CDR3aa: CASSQPGQGDTEAFF
CDR3nt: TGTGCCAGCAGCCAACCGGGACAGGGGGACACTGAAGCTTTCTTT

len: 14
j_gene: TRBJ2-5
d_gene: TRBD1
abundance: .
v_gene: TRBV7-8
CDR3aa: CASSLGGQAETQYF
CDR3nt: TGTGCCAGCAGCTTAGGGGGACAGGCGGAGACCCAGTACTTC

len: 14
j_gene: TRBJ2-1
d_gene: TRBD1
abundance: .
v_gene: TRBV4-2
CDR3aa: CASSDTGGYNEQFF
CDR3nt: TGTGCCAGCAGCGACACAGGGGGTTACAATGAGCAGTTCTTC

len: 15
j_gene: TRBJ2-1
d_gene: TRBD2
abundance: .
v_gene: TRBV7-9
CDR3aa: CASSKGTSGYNEQFF
CDR3nt: TGTGCCAGCAGCAAGGGGACTAGCGGCTACAATGAGCAGTTCTTC

len: 13
j_gene: TRBJ1-1
d_gene: TRBD1
abundance: .
v_gene: TRBV3-1/TRBV3-2
CDR3aa: CASSRDRGTEAFF
CDR3nt: TGTGCCAGCAGCCGAGACAGGGGCACTGAAGCTTTCTTT

len: 16
j_gene: TRBJ2-2
d_gene: .
abundance: .
v_gene: TRBV25-1
CDR3aa: CASSDPPGPNTGELFF
CDR3nt: TGTGCCAGCAGTGACCCCCCAGGGCCTAACACCGGGGAGCTGTTTTTT

len: 16
j_gene: TRBJ2-7
d_gene: TRBD1
abundance: .
v_gene: TRBV18
CDR3aa: CASSPDWAGGSYEQYF
CDR3nt: TGTGCCAGCTCACCCGATTGGGCAGGGGGTTCCTACGAGCAGTACTTC

len: 13
j_gene: TRBJ1-6
d_gene: .
abundance: .
v_gene: TRBV3-1/TRBV3-2
CDR3aa: CASRQGAGSPLHF
CDR3nt: TGTGCCAGCAGACAGGGTGCCGGTTCACCCCTCCACTTT

len: 15
j_gene: TRBJ1-6
d_gene: .
abundance: .
v_gene: TRBV19
CDR3aa: CASSPRDTNNSPLHF
CDR3nt: TGTGCCAGTAGTCCTCGGGACACTAATAATTCACCCCTCCACTTT

len: 13
j_gene: TRBJ1-2
d_gene: .
abundance: .
v_gene: TRBV12-3/TRBV12-4
CDR3aa: CASSSTASYGYTF
CDR3nt: TGTGCCAGCAGTTCCACAGCTTCCTATGGCTACACCTTC

len: 15
j_gene: TRBJ2-5
d_gene: .
abundance: .
v_gene: TRBV4-1
CDR3aa: CASSQDRDTEETQYF
CDR3nt: TGCGCCAGCAGCCAAGATAGGGACACCGAAGAGACCCAGTACTTC

len: 16
j_gene: TRBJ1-3
d_gene: .
abundance: .
v_gene: TRBV7-6
CDR3aa: CASSPRSGGTGNTIYF
CDR3nt: TGTGCCAGCAGCCCCCGGTCGGGAGGTACTGGAAACACCATATATTTT

len: 14
j_gene: TRBJ1-5
d_gene: TRBD1
abundance: few
v_gene: TRBV2
CDR3aa: CASSRQGINQPQHF
CDR3nt: TGTGCCAGCAGCCGACAGGGCATCAATCAGCCCCAGCATTTT

len: 15
j_gene: TRBJ1-1
d_gene: .
abundance: .
v_gene: TRBV25-1
CDR3aa: CASSELTSPNTEAFF
CDR3nt: TGTGCCAGCAGTGAATTAACCAGTCCGAACACTGAAGCTTTCTTT

len: 14
j_gene: TRBJ1-5
d_gene: .
abundance: .
v_gene: TRBV3-1/TRBV3-2
CDR3aa: CASSPRQSNQPQHF
CDR3nt: TGTGCCAGCAGCCCTCGACAGAGCAATCAGCCCCAGCATTTT

len: 15
j_gene: TRBJ2-1
d_gene: TRBD2
abundance: .
v_gene: TRBV20-1
CDR3aa: CSASLGSGGAYEQFF
CDR3nt: TGCAGTGCTAGTCTCGGGAGCGGGGGGGCCTATGAGCAGTTCTTC

len: 14
j_gene: TRBJ1-2
d_gene: TRBD1
abundance: .
v_gene: TRBV4-3
CDR3aa: CASSQLQGAEGYTF
CDR3nt: TGCGCCAGCAGCCAGTTACAGGGGGCAGAGGGCTACACCTTC